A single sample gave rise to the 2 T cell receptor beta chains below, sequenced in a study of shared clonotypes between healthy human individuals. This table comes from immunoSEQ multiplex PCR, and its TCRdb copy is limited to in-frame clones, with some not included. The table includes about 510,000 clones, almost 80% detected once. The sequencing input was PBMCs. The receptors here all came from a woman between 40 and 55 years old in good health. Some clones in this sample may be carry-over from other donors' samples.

This chain's CDR3 is CASSPGAQETQYF. In DNA form, the CDR3 reads TGTGCCAGCAGCCCCGGGGCCCAAGAGACCCAGTACTTC. The rearrangement links TRBV7-3 to TRBJ2-5, with D perhaps assigned TRBD1 or TRBD2 (5 bases each). Germline assignment: CDR1 SGHTA and CDR2 FQGTGA. The CDR3 spans 13 residues. The V gene lost 5 bases and the J gene lost 1 base, with 8 bases spanning the gap.

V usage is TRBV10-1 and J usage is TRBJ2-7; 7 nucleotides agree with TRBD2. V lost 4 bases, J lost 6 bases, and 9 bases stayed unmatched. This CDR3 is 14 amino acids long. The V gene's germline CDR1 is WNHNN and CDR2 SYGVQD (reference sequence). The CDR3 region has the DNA TGCGCCAGCAGTGGGTCGGGAGGCCTCGGCGAGCAGTACTTC. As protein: CASSGSGGLGEQYF.